Following are 22 T cell receptor beta chains from one sample sequenced in a study of T cells after yellow fever vaccination. TCRdb reprocessed the 5' RACE reads via MiXCR and lists one record per CDR3 protein. Among approximately 340,000 distinct CDR3 sequences listed, 8.7% were seen once. Sequencing was performed on PBMCs, taken on the day of the first yellow fever vaccination. The receptor source for this set is a young man who received the YFV17D yellow fever vaccine.

The chain has TRBV18 and TRBJ1-6, with D unclear. The length of the CDR3 is 14 residues. Germline lookup yields CDR1 KGHSH and CDR2 LQKENI. The V and J ends lost 2 bases and 8 bases respectively, with 10 bases between them. In DNA, the CDR3 is TGTGCCAGCTCACCAGCGGAAGGTGATTCACCCCTCCACTTT. Translated: CASSPAEGDSPLHF.

This clonotype turned up a few times. This rearrangement joins TRBV7-9 to TRBJ2-1; D possibly corresponds to TRBD2 (5 bases). Germline CDR1 is SEHNR and CDR2 is FQNEAQ (reference sequence). The CDR3 is 13 amino acids. With 1 base removed from V and 12 bases from J, the gap between germline ends came to 13 bases. The DNA for the CDR3 is TGTGCCAGCAGCTTAGAGAGGGCACAGAGGCAGTTCTTC. Protein product: CASSLERAQRQFF.

V gene TRBV4-1 combines with J gene TRBJ1-6; no clear D gene. Per the germline V gene, CDR1 is MGHRA and CDR2 is YSYEKL. V was cut by 0 bases and J by 14 bases, with 17 bases left in between. The CDR3 length is 15 residues. Here the CDR3 DNA reads TGCGCCAGCAGCCAAGATCCGGAGTCAGGACGGGCCCTCCACTTT. Its protein is CASSQDPESGRALHF.

There are many counts of this clonotype. This chain uses TRBV10-2 with TRBJ1-5; no reliable D call. With 4 bases removed from V and 3 bases from J, the gap between germline ends came to 7 bases. Germline CDR1 is WSHSY and CDR2 is SAAADI. The CDR3 runs 13 residues. CDR3: CASSASPNQPQHF. As DNA, the CDR3 is TGCGCCAGCAGTGCCAGCCCCAATCAGCCCCAGCATTTT.

V gene TRBV20-1 combines with J gene TRBJ1-6; D is uncertain. The germline CDR1 and CDR2 sequences are DFQATT and SNEGSKA (reference sequence). V lost 8 bases and J lost 7, with 15 bases in between. The CDR3 is 13 amino acids. The CDR3 region has the DNA TGCAGTTCCGGTCTGAACTACAATTCACCCCTCCACTTT. As protein: CSSGLNYNSPLHF.

This clonotype was found a few times. The CDR3 reads CASSFTTQGEAFF. The DNA of the CDR3 is TGTGCCAGCAGCTTTACTACACAGGGAGAAGCTTTCTTT. J is TRBJ1-1 and V is TRBV7-9, with TRBD1 as a possible D gene (6 bases). The germline V gene encodes CDR1 SEHNR and CDR2 FQNEAQ (reference sequence). Trimming took off 3 bases at V and 8 bases at J, with 13 bases between the two ends. The CDR3 sequence is 13 residues long.

The chain uses TRBV14 and TRBJ1-6, with a tentative D call TRBD1 (6 bases). The V gene lost 4 bases and the J gene lost 4 bases, with 11 bases spanning the gap. The CDR3 extends over 15 amino acids. Germline V gives CDR1 SGHDN, CDR2 FVKESK. The CDR3 nucleotides are TGTGCCAGCAGCCGGACAGCTCGTTATAATTCACCCCTCCACTTT. Protein sequence: CASSRTARYNSPLHF.

This clonotype occurred many times. The CDR3 nucleotides read TGTGCCAGCAGTCCCCCGACAGGAACGTACGAGCAGTACTTC. Encoded protein: CASSPPTGTYEQYF. The chain joins TRBV12-3 or TRBV12-4 to TRBJ2-7; the D gene is possibly TRBD1 (6 bases). V lost 5 bases, J lost 4 bases, and 15 bases lay in between. The CDR3 is made up of 14 amino acids.

This clonotype occurred many times. The chain is built from TRBV28 and TRBJ2-2; a weak D match, TRBD2 (5 bases). Per the germline V gene, CDR1 is MDHEN and CDR2 is SYDVKM. The CDR3 is 14 residues long. Trimming stripped 3 bases from V and 4 bases from J, with 9 bases between. The chain's CDR3 is CASSFLASTGELFF. The DNA for the CDR3 is TGTGCCAGCAGTTTCCTAGCTAGCACCGGGGAGCTGTTTTTT.

The chain employs TRBV11-1 and TRBJ2-3, with no clear D. The CDR3 is made up of 15 amino acids. The ends were cut back, 4 bases at V and 2 bases at J, with 13 bases in the middle. Germline V gene sequence: CDR1 SGHAT, CDR2 FQDESV (reference sequence). This CDR3 is CASSSQASYTDTQYF. The CDR3, as DNA: TGTGCCAGCAGCTCCCAGGCCAGTTACACAGATACGCAGTATTTT.

This clonotype was seen ten or more times. This chain uses TRBV20-1 with TRBJ2-3; 7 bases map to TRBD1. CDR3 length equals 15 residues. Germline CDR1 DFQATT, CDR2 SNEGSKA (reference sequence). The V and J ends lost 0 bases and 9 bases, in that order; junction bases with no gene match: 12. The CDR3 DNA is TGCAGTGCTAGAGATCTGGAGACAGGGTCAGGGACGCAGTATTTT. Translating gives CSARDLETGSGTQYF.

At least ten counts were recorded for this clonotype. The chain carries TRBV28 and TRBJ2-3, with no clear D. Germline CDR1 reads MDHEN; CDR2 reads SYDVKM. The CDR3 spans 12 residues. The CDR3 DNA follows: TGTGCAACGCAGTCCGTCACAGATACGCAGTATTTT. Translation gives CATQSVTDTQYF.

This sequence joins TRBV18 and TRBJ1-1, with D unresolved. The CDR3 spans 13 residues. V shed 6 bases and J shed 3 bases, with 11 bases lying between them. CDR1 is KGHSH and CDR2 is LQKENI in the germline V gene. The CDR3 region has the DNA TGTGCCAGCTCCCTAACGAAGGACACTGAAGCTTTCTTT. Protein product: CASSLTKDTEAFF.

The chain recombines TRBV10-3 with TRBJ1-2, with TRBD1 matching over 10 bases. V trimming: 9 bases; J trimming: 3 bases; junction bases outside the gene matches: 10. This CDR3 has 15 residues. Looked up from germline, CDR1 is ENHRY and CDR2 is SYGVKD. The CDR3 DNA reads TGTGCCATTCGGGACAGGGGTTTTGATGACTATGGCTACACCTTC. Translation: CAIRDRGFDDYGYTF.

This clonotype was seen many times. J is TRBJ2-7 and V is TRBV27; no clear D. Trimming stripped 3 bases from V and 3 bases from J, with 12 bases between. The CDR3 is 14 residues long. The germline gives CDR1 MNHEY, CDR2 SMNVEV (reference sequence). The CDR3 region is CASSLDEGHYEQYF. The CDR3 nucleotides are TGTGCCAGCAGTTTGGATGAAGGGCACTACGAGCAGTACTTC.

This clonotype was observed a handful of times. The chain has TRBV7-9 and TRBJ1-4, with D perhaps TRBD1 (5 bases). Germline CDR1 is SEHNR and CDR2 is FQNEAQ (reference sequence). This CDR3 contains 15 residues. V dropped 1 base and J dropped 3 bases, with 9 bases sitting between them. CDR3 sequence: CASSLGMGANEKLFF. The CDR3 DNA reads as TGTGCCAGCAGCTTAGGGATGGGGGCTAATGAAAAACTGTTTTTT.

This clonotype was recorded a few times. This chain uses TRBV6-5 with TRBJ2-5; D unresolved. V shed 6 bases and J shed 4 bases, with 9 bases lying between them. Germline V gene sequence: CDR1 MNHEY, CDR2 SVGAGI. The CDR3 has 12 amino acids. CDR3 sequence: CASRAPGETQYF. In DNA, the CDR3 is TGTGCCAGCAGGGCCCCCGGAGAGACCCAGTACTTC.

Only a few counts were recorded for this clonotype. This chain uses TRBV20-1 with TRBJ2-1, with D perhaps TRBD1 (6 bases). Trimming removed 7 bases at V and 5 bases at J, with 18 bases between. The CDR3 runs 14 residues. Germline V gene lookup returns CDR1 DFQATT and CDR2 SNEGSKA (reference sequence). The CDR3 DNA follows: TGCAGTGTACTGGGACACATAGCTAACAATGAGCAGTTCTTC. Translated: CSVLGHIANNEQFF.

Only a few counts were recorded for this clonotype. A much larger clone sits a single nucleotide away, making a read error possible. The rearrangement joins TRBV6-2 or TRBV6-3 to TRBJ1-2; TRBD1 aligns across 8 bases. Per germline, CDR1 MNHEY and CDR2 SVGEGT. V trimming: 6 bases; J trimming: 3 bases; junction bases outside the gene matches: 3. This CDR3 contains 13 residues. CDR3 DNA sequence: TGTGCCAGCAGGCCAGGGGGCGACTATGGCTACACCTTC. As protein: CASRPGGDYGYTF.

This chain uses TRBV6-5 with TRBJ2-2; no firm D call. V was clipped by 1 base and J by 1 base, with 4 bases between them. Germline values: CDR1 MNHEY, CDR2 SVGAGI. This CDR3 has 14 amino acids. CDR3 residues: CASSYFGNTGELFF. The CDR3 DNA reads TGTGCCAGCAGTTACTTTGGGAACACCGGGGAGCTGTTTTTT.

There are many counts of this clonotype. An end of the junction differs from the germline gene, which may be a read error. The chain carries TRBV5-1 and TRBJ2-3, with D perhaps matching TRBD2 (5 bases). The germline V gene encodes CDR1 SGHRS and CDR2 YFSETQ. The length of the CDR3 is 13 residues. The chain's CDR3 is CASSLEGGDTQYF. CDR3 nucleotide sequence: TGTGCCAGCAGTTTAGAAGGCGGGGATACGCAGTATTTT.

This chain links TRBV20-1 with TRBJ2-1, with 14 positions matching TRBD2. J gave up 0 bases and V 2 bases, and 6 bases lay outside the gene matches. This CDR3 is built from 18 residues. The germline gives CDR1 DFQATT, CDR2 SNEGSKA (reference sequence). CDR3 protein: CSARSPGTSGGSYNEQFF. In nucleotides, the CDR3 is TGCAGTGCTAGAAGCCCCGGGACTAGCGGGGGCTCCTACAATGAGCAGTTCTTC.